The following is a T cell receptor beta chain sequence with its context. The antigen remains undetermined. The sample originates from a study of CD8+ T cells in alopecia areata. Reverse transcription of extracted RNA yielded cDNA, which provided the sequencing template. Clones were sequenced by immunoSEQ multiplex PCR, and TCRdb holds only the in-frame ones, with some missing. The sample holds 120,000 or so clones; roughly 50% are singletons and the top ten take roughly a tenth. General study points: Elevated clonality characterized lesional scalp relative to normal scalp, particularly in alopecia totalis/universalis. Mice gave a clearer picture of TCR sharing than patients did, possibly for HLA-related reasons. Scalp sequencing also captures normal skin's resident alphabeta T cells.

Lesional scalp punch biopsies and peripheral blood came from alopecia areata patients. The receptor's source is a human donor with alopecia areata. Sequenced sample: NKG2D-low CD8+ T cells sorted from blood.

The CDR3 loop reads CSVSAGANVLTF. The CDR3 DNA reads as TGCAGCGTGTCCGCTGGGGCCAACGTCCTGACTTTC. This rearrangement joins TRBV29-1 to TRBJ2-6, with D unclear. Trimming removed 6 bases at V and 2 bases at J, with 5 bases between. This CDR3 has 12 residues. Germline V gene data show CDR1 as SQVTM and CDR2 as ANQGSEA.